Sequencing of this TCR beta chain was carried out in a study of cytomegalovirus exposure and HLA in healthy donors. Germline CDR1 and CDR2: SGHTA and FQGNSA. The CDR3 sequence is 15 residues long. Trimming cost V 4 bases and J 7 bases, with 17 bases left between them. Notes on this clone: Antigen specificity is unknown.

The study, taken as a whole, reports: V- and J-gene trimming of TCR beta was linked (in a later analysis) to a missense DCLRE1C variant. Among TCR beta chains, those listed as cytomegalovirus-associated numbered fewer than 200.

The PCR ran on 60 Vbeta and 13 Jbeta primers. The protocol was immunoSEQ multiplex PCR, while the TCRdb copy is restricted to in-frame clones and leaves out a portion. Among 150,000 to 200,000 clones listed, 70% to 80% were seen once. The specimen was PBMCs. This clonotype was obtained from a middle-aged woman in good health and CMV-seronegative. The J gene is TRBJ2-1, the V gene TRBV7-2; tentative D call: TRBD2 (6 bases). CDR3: CASSSVVGRVNEQFF. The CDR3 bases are TGTGCCAGCAGCTCCGTTGTCGGGAGAGTAAATGAGCAGTTCTTC. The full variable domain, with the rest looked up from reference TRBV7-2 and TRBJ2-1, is GAGVSQSPSNKVTEKGKDVELRCDPISGHTALYWYRQSLGQGLEFLIYFQGNSAPDKSGLPSDRFSAERTGGSVSTLTIQRTQQEDSAVYLCASSSVVGRVNEQFFGPGTRLTVL.